The 32 T cell receptor beta chains in this list originate from one sample, sequenced in a study of shared clonotypes between healthy human individuals. This table comes from immunoSEQ multiplex PCR, and its TCRdb copy is limited to in-frame clones, with some not included. This repertoire shows 2 million to 2.5 million clones, roughly 95% found once; its top ten account for roughly 0.13%. The sample was naive CD4+ T cells sorted from blood. Subset of the sample: CD45RA+ positively selected. The receptors stem from a man aged 18 to 29 in good health.

V is TRBV4-1 and J is TRBJ2-7; the match to TRBD1 covers 7 bases. There are 16 residues in the CDR3. The V gene end was trimmed by 3 bases and the J gene end by 0 bases; junction bases not matched to a gene: 8. Germline V gene lookup returns CDR1 MGHRA and CDR2 YSYEKL. This CDR3 reads CASSHFGTDLSYEQYF. Here the CDR3 DNA reads TGCGCCAGCAGCCATTTCGGGACAGACCTCTCCTACGAGCAGTACTTC.

Here the CDR3 DNA reads TGTGCCACCGCCGGGGGGGATTCACCCCTCCACTTT. Translating it yields CATAGGDSPLHF. The chain couples TRBV6-4 to TRBJ1-6; tentative D call: TRBD1 (5 bases). Per the germline V gene, CDR1 is MRHNA and CDR2 is SNTAGT. V lost 10 bases, J lost 8 bases, and 12 bases lay in between. The CDR3 length is 12 residues.

The chain uses TRBV18 and TRBJ1-1; D not resolved. Germline V CDR1 and CDR2: KGHSH, LQKENI. V was cut by 3 bases and J by 6 bases, with 11 bases left in between. CDR3 size: 13 residues. The CDR3 protein is CASSPATDSEAFF. The CDR3 DNA sequence: TGTGCCAGCTCACCCGCAACGGATTCTGAAGCTTTCTTT.

Worth noting for this clone: Different DNA sequences within this sample yield the same CDR3. The rearrangement links TRBV18 to TRBJ2-3, with unresolved D. The CDR3 is 12 residues long. The V end lost 4 bases, the J end lost 6 bases, and 8 bases lay between the germline ends. CDR1 is KGHSH and CDR2 is LQKENI in the germline V gene. The CDR3 DNA sequence: TGTGCCAGCTCACTTAGGGCGGATACGCAGTATTTT. Its translation: CASSLRADTQYF.

This clone was detected once. V is TRBV2 and J is TRBJ2-5, with D possibly matching TRBD2 (5 bases). Germline CDR1 is SNHLY and CDR2 is FYNNEI. V was cut by 0 bases and J by 3 bases, with 11 bases left in between. The CDR3 length is 15 residues. CDR3 protein: CASSEATGLKETQYF. The CDR3 DNA reads as TGTGCCAGCAGTGAAGCGACCGGACTTAAAGAGACCCAGTACTTC. Together with reference TRBV2 and TRBJ2-5, the CDR3 gives the full variable domain: EPEVTQTPSHQVTQMGQEVILRCVPISNHLYFYWYRQILGQKVEFLVSFYNNEISEKSEIFDDQFSVERPDGSNFTLKIRSTKLEDSAMYFCASSEATGLKETQYFGPGTRLLVL.

The chain carries TRBV6-9 and TRBJ1-5; no definite D call. The CDR3 has 18 amino acids. V lost 5 bases to trimming and J lost 1 base, with 21 bases between them. Per the germline V gene, CDR1 is MNHGY and CDR2 is SVAAGI. The CDR3 region has the DNA TGTGCCAGCAGTGATAACCCCACAGACACGCTGAGCAATCAGCCCCAGCATTTT. Encoded protein: CASSDNPTDTLSNQPQHF.

This chain connects TRBV5-1 to TRBJ1-2; D gene ambiguous. This CDR3 contains 15 residues. Deletions cut 1 base from V and 9 bases from J, with 19 bases between. In germline, CDR1 is SGHRS, CDR2 YFSETQ. The CDR3, as DNA: TGCGCCAGCAGCTTGACGGCGGGTCCAGATTTTAGCTACACCTTC. Translating it yields CASSLTAGPDFSYTF.

This clone was detected only once. V and J are TRBV19 and TRBJ2-7; D unresolved. Per the germline V gene, CDR1 is LNHDA and CDR2 is SQIVND (reference sequence). The CDR3 runs to 15 residues. V gave up 5 bases and J gave up 2 bases, with 16 bases separating them. As DNA, the CDR3 is TGTGCCAGTAGTCCAAACTTACAGTTTACCTACGAGCAGTACTTC. This translates into CASSPNLQFTYEQYF.

This clone has just one count. The chain is built from TRBV6-5 and TRBJ2-5; 10 positions match TRBD2. This CDR3 is built from 16 residues. V lost 2 bases and J lost 0; bases outside the gene matches: 3. The germline V gene has CDR1 MNHEY and CDR2 SVGAGI. CDR3 sequence reads: CASSYGTSEHQETQYF. The CDR3 DNA reads as TGTGCCAGCAGTTACGGGACTAGCGAGCACCAAGAGACCCAGTACTTC.

J is TRBJ2-3 and V is TRBV11-2; D perhaps matches TRBD1 (6 bases). The V gene's germline CDR1 is SGHAT and CDR2 FQNNGV. CDR3 length: 17 amino acids. Trimming cost V 3 bases and J 2 bases, with 18 bases left between them. CDR3 loop: CASSLAGVDRITDTQYF. The CDR3 DNA reads as TGTGCCAGCAGCTTGGCAGGGGTCGACAGGATCACAGATACGCAGTATTTT.

The chain joins TRBV18 to TRBJ1-4; possibly TRBD1 for D (5 bases). There are 14 residues in the CDR3. In germline, CDR1 is KGHSH, CDR2 LQKENI. V was cut by 1 base and J by 7 bases, with 10 bases left in between. Written as DNA, the CDR3 is TGTGCCAGCTCACCACAGGAGGGGAGTGAAAAACTGTTTTTT. Protein product: CASSPQEGSEKLFF.

This clone has only one observation. The chain is built from TRBV6-6 and TRBJ1-3; 8 nucleotides align to TRBD1. The germline V gene has CDR1 MNHNY and CDR2 SVGAGI (reference sequence). Unmatched junction bases numbered 7, after V lost 11 bases and J lost 4 bases. CDR3 length: 13 amino acids. The CDR3 DNA is TGTGCCGGAGCCAGGGGGCGAGGAAACACCATATATTTT. It translates to CAGARGRGNTIYF.

The chain carries TRBV10-3 and TRBJ2-7; 8 bases line up with TRBD1. CDR1 and CDR2 (germline): ENHRY, SYGVKD. The CDR3 contains 14 residues. V was clipped by 7 bases and J by 3 bases; unmatched bases: 8. The CDR3 sequence: CAIKAGQVDYEQYF. For the CDR3, the DNA is TGTGCCATCAAGGCGGGACAGGTAGACTACGAGCAGTACTTC.

The chain carries TRBV19 and TRBJ2-7; 9 bases map to TRBD1. CDR1 and CDR2 from the germline V gene are LNHDA and SQIVND (reference sequence). The V gene end was trimmed by 4 bases and the J gene end by 3 bases; junction bases not matched to a gene: 10. The CDR3 consists of 16 residues. The CDR3 is CASSNPQRQGVYEQYF. The CDR3 DNA is TGTGCCAGTAGTAATCCCCAAAGACAGGGGGTCTACGAGCAGTACTTC.

The chain joins TRBV30 to TRBJ1-1; TRBD1 matches 8 bases. CDR1 and CDR2 from the germline V gene are GTSNPN and SVGIG (reference sequence). J was trimmed by 0 bases and V by 4 bases; bases with no gene match: 4. The CDR3 sequence is 14 residues long. The CDR3 region has the DNA TGTGCCTGGAATCCGGGACAGGTGAACACTGAAGCTTTCTTT. It yields the protein CAWNPGQVNTEAFF.

The chain couples TRBV19 to TRBJ1-1; 9 bases fit TRBD1. Germline CDR1 reads LNHDA; CDR2 reads SQIVND (reference sequence). Trimming at V came to 6 bases and at J to 0 bases, leaving 5 bases not matched to a gene. The CDR3 is made up of 15 amino acids. The CDR3 is CASREQGAVNTEAFF. The CDR3 DNA reads TGTGCCAGTAGGGAACAGGGGGCAGTGAACACTGAAGCTTTCTTT.

V gene TRBV28 combines with J gene TRBJ2-7; no clear D gene. V gave up 2 bases and J gave up 2 bases, with 10 bases separating them. Germline CDR1 MDHEN, CDR2 SYDVKM. The CDR3 consists of 14 residues. The CDR3 sequence is CASSLIPPAYEQYF. Written as DNA, the CDR3 is TGTGCCAGCAGTTTAATACCCCCAGCCTACGAGCAGTACTTC.

The CDR3: CASSKGQGHEQYF. For the CDR3, the DNA is TGTGCCAGCAGTAAGGGCCAGGGCCACGAGCAGTACTTC. The chain joins TRBV6-5 to TRBJ2-7; D is perhaps TRBD1 (5 bases). Germline-derived CDR1 and CDR2 are MNHEY and SVGAGI. The length of the CDR3 is 13 residues. V lost 5 bases, J lost 5 bases, and 13 bases lay in between.

The J gene is TRBJ2-2, the V gene TRBV10-2; 8 bases agree with TRBD1. The CDR3 consists of 14 residues. CDR1 is WSHSY and CDR2 is SAAADI in the germline V gene. V was pared by 6 bases and J by 1 base, with 1 base of the junction left unmatched. The CDR3 loop reads CASRGTGNTGELFF. CDR3 nucleotides: TGCGCCAGCAGGGGGACAGGGAACACCGGGGAGCTGTTTTTT.

The genes are TRBV10-3 and TRBJ2-1, with D possibly being TRBD2 (5 bases). V was clipped by 4 bases and J by 4 bases, with 11 bases between them. Germline loops: CDR1 ENHRY, CDR2 SYGVKD. CDR3 size: 14 residues. CDR3 region: CAISVEAQYNEQFF. CDR3 in DNA: TGTGCCATCAGTGTGGAGGCACAGTACAATGAGCAGTTCTTC.

This clone was detected only once. The chain employs TRBV6-6 and TRBJ2-7; 11 bases fit TRBD1. This CDR3 has 14 amino acids. Germline assignment: CDR1 MNHNY and CDR2 SVGAGI (reference sequence). J lost 6 bases, V lost 5 bases, and 6 bases had no gene match. Written as DNA, the CDR3 is TGTGCCAGCAGTACGGGACAGGGGGTTTTCGAGCAGTACTTC. Amino acid sequence: CASSTGQGVFEQYF.

The chain recombines TRBV6-1 with TRBJ1-4; D uncertain. Trimming took off 0 bases at V and 0 bases at J, with 5 bases between the two ends. This CDR3 has 15 residues. From germline, CDR1 is MNHNS and CDR2 SASEGT. This CDR3 reads CASSEASATNEKLFF. The CDR3 bases are TGTGCCAGCAGTGAAGCCAGCGCAACTAATGAAAAACTGTTTTTT.

This clone occurred a few times. The same CDR3 also results from other DNA sequences found in this sample. The CDR3 DNA reads as TGTGCCAGCAGTTTCGCCGGGGAGCTGTTTTTT. Its protein is CASSFAGELFF. The chain recombines TRBV28 with TRBJ2-2; D is unresolved. The V gene's germline CDR1 is MDHEN and CDR2 SYDVKM. The CDR3 totals 11 residues. V dropped 3 bases and J dropped 6 bases, with 2 bases sitting between them.

The J gene is TRBJ2-2, the V gene TRBV10-1, with D uncertain. The CDR3 runs to 14 residues. V was trimmed by 8 bases and J by 3 bases, leaving 13 bases between them. The germline V gene has CDR1 WNHNN and CDR2 SYGVQD (reference sequence). The CDR3 DNA reads as TGCGCCAGCCGGCCAAGTTATGACACCGGGGAGCTGTTTTTT. The encoded protein is CASRPSYDTGELFF.

The chain links TRBV5-1 to TRBJ2-5, with 8 nucleotides matching TRBD1. Germline V CDR1 and CDR2: SGHRS, YFSETQ. The V and J ends lost 0 bases and 1 base, in that order; junction bases with no gene match: 5. The CDR3 covers 16 residues. CDR3: CASSLGDRPLQETQYF. The CDR3 region has the DNA TGCGCCAGCAGCTTGGGGGACAGGCCTCTCCAAGAGACCCAGTACTTC. Full variable domain (rest looked up from reference TRBV5-1 and TRBJ2-5): KAGVTQTPRYLIKTRGQQVTLSCSPISGHRSVSWYQQTPGQGLQFLFEYFSETQRNKGNFPGRFSGRQFSNSRSEMNVSTLELGDSALYLCASSLGDRPLQETQYFGPGTRLLVL.

This clone is a singleton in its sample. This sequence joins TRBV14 and TRBJ1-3, with 10 bases matching TRBD1. J was trimmed by 0 bases and V by 1 base; bases with no gene match: 12. In germline, CDR1 is SGHDN, CDR2 FVKESK. The CDR3 spans 20 residues. CDR3 loop: CASSQAPGQGRPDSGNTIYF. For the CDR3, the DNA is TGTGCCAGCAGCCAAGCTCCGGGACAGGGGCGCCCGGACTCTGGAAACACCATATATTTT.

J is TRBJ2-7 and V is TRBV2; 12 bases are shared with TRBD1. V lost 8 bases, J lost 6 bases, and 14 bases stayed unmatched. This CDR3 has 16 amino acids. Germline assignment: CDR1 SNHLY and CDR2 FYNNEI. CDR3 protein: CASYGGSGTGGPEQYF. In DNA, the CDR3 is TGTGCCAGCTACGGCGGTTCCGGGACAGGGGGCCCCGAGCAGTACTTC.

The rearrangement links TRBV9 to TRBJ2-1; perhaps D is TRBD1 or TRBD2 (5 bases each). The germline CDR1 and CDR2 sequences are SGDLS and YYNGEE. CDR3 length: 16 residues. V lost 6 bases to trimming and J lost 2 bases, with 18 bases between them. CDR3 sequence: CASNRGVDRTYNEQFF. CDR3 DNA sequence: TGTGCCAGCAATAGAGGGGTGGATAGAACCTACAATGAGCAGTTCTTC.

The rearrangement joins TRBV5-1 to TRBJ1-1; the D gene is possibly TRBD1 (6 bases). Germline assignment: CDR1 SGHRS and CDR2 YFSETQ. This CDR3 is 13 amino acids long. Trimming stripped 4 bases from V and 5 bases from J, with 12 bases between. CDR3 sequence reads: CASSLQTGTEAFF. CDR3 in DNA: TGCGCCAGCAGCCTACAGACAGGAACTGAAGCTTTCTTT. The variable domain in full, completed from reference TRBV5-1 and TRBJ1-1, reads KAGVTQTPRYLIKTRGQQVTLSCSPISGHRSVSWYQQTPGQGLQFLFEYFSETQRNKGNFPGRFSGRQFSNSRSEMNVSTLELGDSALYLCASSLQTGTEAFFGQGTRLTVV.

The CDR3 bases are TGTGCCAGCAGCGGAGGGACTAGCTTGAAGTTCTTC. Translated, it gives CASSGGTSLKFF. The chain employs TRBV9 and TRBJ2-1; 9 bases agree with TRBD2. V gave up 3 bases and J gave up 14 bases; unmatched junction bases: 6. The CDR3 has 12 residues. The germline gives CDR1 SGDLS, CDR2 YYNGEE.

The V and J genes are TRBV7-9 and TRBJ1-4; D might be TRBD1 (5 bases). This CDR3 has 14 residues. Deletions cut 4 bases from V and 8 bases from J, with 14 bases between. CDR1 is SEHNR and CDR2 is FQNEAQ in the germline V gene (reference sequence). The CDR3 reads CASSSQGVEEKLFF. The CDR3 DNA sequence: TGTGCCAGCAGCTCTCAGGGTGTGGAAGAAAAACTGTTTTTT.

This chain uses TRBV6-1 with TRBJ2-2, with 7 positions matching TRBD1. Trimming took 7 bases from V and 2 from J; bases not matched to a gene: 4. There are 14 residues in the CDR3. Germline CDR1 MNHNS, CDR2 SASEGT. For the CDR3, the DNA is TGTGCCAGCAAAACAGGGGTAAACACCGGGGAGCTGTTTTTT. It is translated as CASKTGVNTGELFF.